The source of this TCR beta chain is a study of OX40 agonist ivuxolimab in advanced cancers. Turning to the overall study: The costimulatory receptor OX40 (CD134) was targeted by ivuxolimab, a fully human IgG2 agonistic monoclonal antibody. Intravenous ivuxolimab was administered to patients every 2 weeks at six dose levels: 0.01, 0.1, 0.3, 1.5, 3 and 10 mg/kg. The dose-escalation cohort was roughly 83% male with a mean age of about 65 years, ranging from roughly 23 to 90. Partial responses occurred in three dose-escalation patients: two with cutaneous melanoma and one with hepatocellular carcinoma. Peripheral TCRbeta sequencing was intended to test whether TCR sequence diversity was altered and clonal T-cell expansion was caused by ivuxolimab. The paper covers the monotherapy dose-escalation part of the phase I ivuxolimab trial, which included N ≈ 50 patients. Patients were allowed to have had prior anti-PD-1, anti-PD-L1 or anti-CTLA-4 therapy, and around 41% of the dose-escalation patients had previously received checkpoint inhibitors. Of the 50 to 55 dose-escalation patients, hepatocellular carcinoma was present in approximately 20, melanoma in approximately 15, renal cell carcinoma in 9 and head and neck cancer in 9. On the study overall, not on this receptor specifically: Clonal expansion of both CD4+ and CD8+ blood T cells was observed from baseline to week 6 at doses 0.1 to 3.0 mg/kg. After ivuxolimab, CD8+ T cells had more expanded clones than CD4+ T cells on average. The antigen specificity of the clonally expanded peripheral T cells was not determined. Low levels of normalized T-cell clonal expansion were also seen in some nonresponding patients. Partial responders in the 0.1-3.0 mg/kg groups had among the lowest normalized peripheral clonal expansion, especially among CD8+ T cells.

The trial excluded patients who had a history of autoimmune disease or were on systemic immunosuppression. Peripheral blood for TCR sequencing was collected from all dose cohorts at baseline, on cycle 4 day 1, and on cycle 7 day 1. Samples came from an open-label, multicenter, first-in-human phase I dose-escalation trial of ivuxolimab. Adults with locally advanced or metastatic head and neck squamous cell, hepatocellular, melanoma or renal cell carcinoma were enrolled in the trial. Before TCR sequencing, CD4+ T cells and CD8+ T cells were sorted from peripheral blood as separate populations. Worth noting for this clone: It has no known antigen specificity. Nothing much larger sits one base from this clone, and base qualities are not available.

To sequence the TCRbeta CDR3 region, genomic DNA was isolated from the sorted cells. The immunoSEQ Assay was used to sequence the TCRbeta CDR3 regions. The immuneACCESS repertoire file appears here via TCRdb, limited to in-frame rearrangements. These files lack a portion of the clones; in checked studies, under half of the deficit traces to unresolved V genes, and the cause of the others is not known. Within this sample are 75,000 to 90,000 clones, with 85% to 90% of them counted one time only. Roughly 1.6% of the sample lies in the top ten. CDR1 and CDR2 were assigned from the germline V gene as KGHSH and LQKENI. V loses 5 bases, J loses 9 bases, and the germline ends lie 14 bases apart. The CDR3 starts with the cysteine, ends with the phenylalanine, and has 13 residues. Only the CDR3 region is kept as DNA, spanning 39 bases read in frame from base 1.

The rearranged segments are TRBV18 and TRBJ2-1; the D call could be TRBD1 or TRBD2, with each sharing 5 bases. Source: CD4+ or CD8+ T cells sorted from blood, taken in a trial of the OX40 agonist ivuxolimab. This receptor was taken from an adult with an advanced solid tumor such as melanoma, head and neck, liver or kidney cancer. This receptor has the CDR3 CASSSMGEFEQFF. The DNA sequence is TGTGCCAGCTCATCTATGGGGGAGTTTGAGCAGTTCTTC.